The 8 T cell receptor beta chains below come from one sample, sequenced in a study of T cells in Graves' hyperthyroidism and ophthalmopathy. Amplified TCR beta CDR3 regions derived from RNA transcripts. The HTBI primer set was used in a first-round RT-PCR of the TCR CDR3. TCRdb ran MiXCR on the multiplex PCR reads and lists one entry per CDR3 protein. The sample records around 300,000 distinct CDR3 sequences, 25% being singletons. Sequences were obtained from blood. The receptors shown here come from a man aged 35-49 years with Graves' hyperthyroidism that later progressed to Graves' ophthalmopathy.

The sample holds many counts of this clonotype. The chain combines TRBV30 with TRBJ2-7, with 8 positions matching TRBD2. V trimming: 0 bases; J trimming: 4 bases; junction bases outside the gene matches: 2. Looked up from germline, CDR1 is GTSNPN and CDR2 is SVGIG (reference sequence). This CDR3 is built from 13 residues. In nucleotides, the CDR3 is TGTGCCTGGAGTGTGTCTAGCGGGTACGAGCAGTACTTC. Residues: CAWSVSSGYEQYF. The whole variable domain, remainder taken from reference TRBV30 and TRBJ2-7, is SQTIHQWPATLVQPVGSPLSLECTVEGTSNPNLYWYRQAAGRGLQLLFYSVGIGQISSEVPQNLSASRPQDRQFILSSKKLLLSDSGFYLCAWSVSSGYEQYFGPGTRLTVT.

This clonotype was counted ten times or more. The chain carries TRBV7-3 and TRBJ1-5; 7 nucleotides agree with TRBD1. Trimming took 5 bases from V and 3 from J; bases not matched to a gene: 4. Germline V lookup: CDR1 SGHTA, CDR2 FQGTGA. This CDR3 has 14 residues. In DNA form, the CDR3 reads TGTGCCAGCAGCCTGACAGGGCCCAATCAGCCCCAGCATTTT. It translates to CASSLTGPNQPQHF.

The J gene is TRBJ1-1, the V gene TRBV4-2; the D gene is possibly TRBD1 (6 bases). Trimming took off 1 base at V and 1 base at J, with 10 bases between the two ends. CDR3 length: 15 residues. Germline CDR1 reads LGHNA; CDR2 reads YNFKEQ. The DNA for the CDR3 is TGTGCCAGCAGCCAAGTACAGGGAGGGAACACTGAAGCTTTCTTT. This gives the protein CASSQVQGGNTEAFF.

This clonotype was seen repeatedly, ten times or more. The gene calls are TRBV28 and TRBJ2-7; D possibly corresponds to TRBD1 (5 bases). Trimming took off 3 bases at V and 7 bases at J, with 13 bases between the two ends. CDR1 MDHEN and CDR2 SYDVKM come from the germline V gene. The CDR3 spans 13 residues. In DNA, the CDR3 is TGTGCCAGCAGTTTTGGAAAGGGGTGGGAGCAGTACTTC. This encodes CASSFGKGWEQYF. The entire variable domain, with the rest obtained from reference TRBV28 and TRBJ2-7, is as follows: DVKVTQSSRYLVKRTGEKVFLECVQDMDHENMFWYRQDPGLGLRLIYFSYDVKMKEKGDIPEGYSVSREKKERFSLILESASTNQTSMYLCASSFGKGWEQYFGPGTRLTVT.

Ten or more counts support this clonotype. The chain has TRBV28 and TRBJ1-1; 7 bases are a match to TRBD1. The CDR3 contains 13 residues. Germline trimming cut 8 bases from V and 6 bases from J; bases unmatched to any gene: 9. Germline values: CDR1 MDHEN, CDR2 SYDVKM. As DNA, the CDR3 is TGTGCCAGCGGCCGACAGGGTCTGCCTGAAGCTTTCTTT. Its protein is CASGRQGLPEAFF.

This clonotype was counted at least ten times. The rearrangement joins TRBV11-2 to TRBJ2-7; 7 bases are a match to TRBD2. From germline, CDR1 is SGHAT and CDR2 FQNNGV. V gave up 5 bases and J gave up 5 bases; unmatched junction bases: 12. The CDR3 is made up of 15 amino acids. CDR3 in DNA: TGTGCCAGCAGCCGTCTGGCGGGAGAGCCGCACGAGCAGTACTTC. As protein: CASSRLAGEPHEQYF.

This clonotype was seen at least ten times. V and J are TRBV6-5 and TRBJ2-7; 7 bases line up with TRBD1. The CDR3 extends over 17 amino acids. J gave up 0 bases and V 10 bases, and 18 bases lay outside the gene matches. Germline V gene lookup returns CDR1 MNHEY and CDR2 SVGAGI. In nucleotides, the CDR3 is TGTGCCACCCAAACATACCTGGGGGCAGGGGGCTCCTACGAGCAGTACTTC. Protein sequence: CATQTYLGAGGSYEQYF.

This clonotype was picked up many times. The V call is TRBV6-2 or TRBV6-3, the J call TRBJ2-7; 11 nucleotides align to TRBD1. CDR3 length: 20 residues. Unmatched junction bases numbered 22, after V lost 5 bases and J lost 4 bases. Germline CDR1 reads MNHEY; CDR2 reads SVGEGT. The CDR3 is CASSPEWTGGFWEVPYEQYF. The DNA for the CDR3 is TGTGCCAGCAGTCCCGAATGGACAGGGGGCTTTTGGGAAGTCCCGTACGAGCAGTACTTC.